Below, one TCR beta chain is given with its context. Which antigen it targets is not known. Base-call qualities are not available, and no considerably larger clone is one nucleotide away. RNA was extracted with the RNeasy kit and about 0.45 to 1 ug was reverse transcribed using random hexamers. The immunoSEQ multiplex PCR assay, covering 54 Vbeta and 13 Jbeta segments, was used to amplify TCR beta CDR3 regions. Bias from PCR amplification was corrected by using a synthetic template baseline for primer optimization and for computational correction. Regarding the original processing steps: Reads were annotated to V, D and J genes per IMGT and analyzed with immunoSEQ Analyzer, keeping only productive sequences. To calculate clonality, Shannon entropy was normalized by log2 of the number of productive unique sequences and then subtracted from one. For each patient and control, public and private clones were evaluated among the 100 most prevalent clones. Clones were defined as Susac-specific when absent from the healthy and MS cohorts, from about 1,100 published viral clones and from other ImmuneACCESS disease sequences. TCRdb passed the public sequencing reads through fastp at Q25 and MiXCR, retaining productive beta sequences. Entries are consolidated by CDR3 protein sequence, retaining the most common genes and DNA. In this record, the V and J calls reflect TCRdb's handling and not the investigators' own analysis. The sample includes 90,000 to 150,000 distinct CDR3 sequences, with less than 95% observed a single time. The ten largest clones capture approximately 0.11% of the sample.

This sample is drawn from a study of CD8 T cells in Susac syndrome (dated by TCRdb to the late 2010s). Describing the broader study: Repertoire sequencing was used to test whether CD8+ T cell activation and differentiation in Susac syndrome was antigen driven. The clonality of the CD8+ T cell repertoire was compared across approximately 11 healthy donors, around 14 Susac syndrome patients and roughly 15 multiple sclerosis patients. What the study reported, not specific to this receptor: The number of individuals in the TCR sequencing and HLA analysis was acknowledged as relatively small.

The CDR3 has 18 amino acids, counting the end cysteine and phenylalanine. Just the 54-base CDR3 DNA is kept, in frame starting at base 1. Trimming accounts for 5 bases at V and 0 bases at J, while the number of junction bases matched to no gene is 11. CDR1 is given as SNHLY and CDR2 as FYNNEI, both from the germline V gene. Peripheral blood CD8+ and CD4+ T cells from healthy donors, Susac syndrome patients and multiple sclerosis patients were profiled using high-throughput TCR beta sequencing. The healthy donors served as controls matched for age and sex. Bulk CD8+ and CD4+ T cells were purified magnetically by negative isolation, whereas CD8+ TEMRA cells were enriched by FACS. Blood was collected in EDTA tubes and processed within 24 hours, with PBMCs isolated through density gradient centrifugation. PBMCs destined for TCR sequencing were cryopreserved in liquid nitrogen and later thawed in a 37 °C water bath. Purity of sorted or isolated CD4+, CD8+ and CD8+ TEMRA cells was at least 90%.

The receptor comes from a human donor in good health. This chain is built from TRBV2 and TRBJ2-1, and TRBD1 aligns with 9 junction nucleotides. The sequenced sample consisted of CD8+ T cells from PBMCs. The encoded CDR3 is CASSRDRVPASSYNEQFF. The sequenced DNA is TGTGCCAGCAGTAGGGACAGGGTACCGGCGAGCTCCTACAATGAGCAGTTCTTC.